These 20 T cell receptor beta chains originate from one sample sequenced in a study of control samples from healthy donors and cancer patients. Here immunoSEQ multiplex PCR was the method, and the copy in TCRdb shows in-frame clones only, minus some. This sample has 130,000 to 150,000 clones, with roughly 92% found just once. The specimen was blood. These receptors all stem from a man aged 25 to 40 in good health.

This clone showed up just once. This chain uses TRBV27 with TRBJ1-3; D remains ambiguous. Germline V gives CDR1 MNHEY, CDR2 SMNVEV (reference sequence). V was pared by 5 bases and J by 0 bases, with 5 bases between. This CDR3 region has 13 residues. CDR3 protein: CASSESSGNTIYF. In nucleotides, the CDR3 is TGTGCCAGCAGTGAGAGCTCTGGAAACACCATATATTTT.

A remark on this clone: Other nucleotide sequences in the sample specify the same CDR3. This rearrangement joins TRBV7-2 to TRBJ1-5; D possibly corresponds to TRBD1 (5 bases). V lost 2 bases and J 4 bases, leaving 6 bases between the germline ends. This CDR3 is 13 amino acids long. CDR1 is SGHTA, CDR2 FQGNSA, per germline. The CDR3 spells CASSLRGNQPQHF. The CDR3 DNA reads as TGTGCCAGCAGCTTACGGGGGAATCAGCCCCAGCATTTT.

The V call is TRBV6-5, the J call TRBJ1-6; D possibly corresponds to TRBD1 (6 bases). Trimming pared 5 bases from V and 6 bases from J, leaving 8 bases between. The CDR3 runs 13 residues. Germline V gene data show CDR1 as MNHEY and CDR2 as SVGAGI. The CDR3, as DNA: TGTGCCAGCAGTAGGACAGTTAATTCACCCCTCCACTTT. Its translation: CASSRTVNSPLHF.

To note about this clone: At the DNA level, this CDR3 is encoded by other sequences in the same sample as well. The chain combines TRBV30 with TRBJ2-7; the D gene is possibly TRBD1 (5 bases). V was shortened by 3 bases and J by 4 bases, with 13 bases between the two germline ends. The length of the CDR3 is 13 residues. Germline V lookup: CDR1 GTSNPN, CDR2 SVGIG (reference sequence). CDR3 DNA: TGTGCCTGGAGCTGGGGCGGTACATACGAGCAGTACTTC. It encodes CAWSWGGTYEQYF.

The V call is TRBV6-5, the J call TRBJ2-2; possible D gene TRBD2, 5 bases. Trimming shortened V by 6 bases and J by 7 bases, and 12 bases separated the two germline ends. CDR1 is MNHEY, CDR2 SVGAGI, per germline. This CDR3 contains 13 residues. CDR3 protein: CASSADLNGELFF. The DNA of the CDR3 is TGTGCCAGCAGCGCGGACTTGAACGGGGAGCTGTTTTTT.

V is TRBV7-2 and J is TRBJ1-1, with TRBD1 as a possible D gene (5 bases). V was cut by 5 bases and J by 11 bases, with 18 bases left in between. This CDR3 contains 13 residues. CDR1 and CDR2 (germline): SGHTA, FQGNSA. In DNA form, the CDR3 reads TGTGCCAGCAGCACTCAAGGCAGGGTGAAGGCTTTCTTT. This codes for CASSTQGRVKAFF.

The CDR3 spells CASSLAPGTVSYEQYF. The CDR3 DNA reads as TGCGCCAGCAGCTTGGCCCCCGGGACGGTCTCCTACGAGCAGTACTTC. This sequence joins TRBV5-1 and TRBJ2-7; D possibly matches TRBD1 or TRBD2 (5 bases each). V was clipped by 0 bases and J by 0 bases, with 13 bases between them. The germline CDR1 and CDR2 sequences are SGHRS and YFSETQ. CDR3 size: 16 residues.

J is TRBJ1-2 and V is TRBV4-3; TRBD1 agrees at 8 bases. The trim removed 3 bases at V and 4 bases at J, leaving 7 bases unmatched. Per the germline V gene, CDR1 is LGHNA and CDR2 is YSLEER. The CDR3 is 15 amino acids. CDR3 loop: CASSQQAGGPYGYTF. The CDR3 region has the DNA TGCGCCAGCAGCCAGCAGGCAGGGGGCCCCTATGGCTACACCTTC.

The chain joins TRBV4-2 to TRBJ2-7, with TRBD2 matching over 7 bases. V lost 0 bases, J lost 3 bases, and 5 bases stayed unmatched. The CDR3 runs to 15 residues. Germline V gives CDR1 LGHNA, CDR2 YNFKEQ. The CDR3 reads CASSQDLASGYEQYF. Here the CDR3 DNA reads TGTGCCAGCAGCCAAGATTTGGCTAGCGGCTACGAGCAGTACTTC.

CDR3 DNA sequence: TGCGCCAGCAGCCAAAGCCTCTCCTTGTTAGCGAGTACCTACAATGAGCAGTTCTTC. Translation: CASSQSLSLLASTYNEQFF. This rearrangement joins TRBV4-1 to TRBJ2-1, with D possibly TRBD2 on 5 matching bases. V was pared by 2 bases and J by 2 bases, with 22 bases between. CDR1 is MGHRA, CDR2 YSYEKL, per germline. This CDR3 has 19 residues.

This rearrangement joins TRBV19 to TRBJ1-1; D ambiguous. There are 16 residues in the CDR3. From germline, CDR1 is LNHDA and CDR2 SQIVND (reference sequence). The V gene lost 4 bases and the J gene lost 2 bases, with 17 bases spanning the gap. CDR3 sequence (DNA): TGTGCCAGTAGTACCTTTTCGGGGAAAGGAAACACTGAAGCTTTCTTT. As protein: CASSTFSGKGNTEAFF.

As DNA, the CDR3 is TGCGCCAGCAGCTTGGGACAGAACGGTGGAAACACCATATATTTT. Translation: CASSLGQNGGNTIYF. The chain recombines TRBV5-1 with TRBJ1-3, with a tentative D call TRBD1 (5 bases). V was trimmed by 0 bases and J by 3 bases, leaving 10 bases between them. Germline V lookup: CDR1 SGHRS, CDR2 YFSETQ. The CDR3 is 15 amino acids.

The CDR3 protein is CASVHQGLKTEAFF. The CDR3 region has the DNA TGTGCCAGCGTTCATCAGGGTCTTAAGACTGAAGCTTTCTTT. This chain links TRBV3-1 (or the pseudogene TRBV3-2) with TRBJ1-1; the D gene is possibly TRBD1 (5 bases). This CDR3 region has 14 residues. Germline CDR1 is LGHDT and CDR2 is YNNKEL (reference sequence). V was trimmed by 8 bases and J by 5 bases, leaving 18 bases between them.

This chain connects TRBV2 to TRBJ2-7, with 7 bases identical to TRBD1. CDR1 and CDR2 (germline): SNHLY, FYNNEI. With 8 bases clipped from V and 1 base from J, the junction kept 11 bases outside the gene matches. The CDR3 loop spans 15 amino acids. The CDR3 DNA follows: TGTGCCAGCCGGCCAGGACAGGCAAAATCCTACGAGCAGTACTTC. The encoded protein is CASRPGQAKSYEQYF. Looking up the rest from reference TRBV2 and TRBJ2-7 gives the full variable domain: EPEVTQTPSHQVTQMGQEVILRCVPISNHLYFYWYRQILGQKVEFLVSFYNNEISEKSEIFDDQFSVERPDGSNFTLKIRSTKLEDSAMYFCASRPGQAKSYEQYFGPGTRLTVT.

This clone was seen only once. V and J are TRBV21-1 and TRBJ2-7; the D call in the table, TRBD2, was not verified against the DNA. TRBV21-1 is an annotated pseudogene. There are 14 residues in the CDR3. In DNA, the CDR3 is TGTGCCAACCTAAAGCGGGGGGACTCCTACGAGCAGTACTTC. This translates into CANLKRGDSYEQYF.

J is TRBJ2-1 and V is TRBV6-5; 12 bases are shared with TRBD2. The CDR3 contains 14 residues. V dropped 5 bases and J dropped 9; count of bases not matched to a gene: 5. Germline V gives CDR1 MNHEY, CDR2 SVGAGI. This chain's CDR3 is CASSRLAGVGEQFF. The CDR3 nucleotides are TGTGCCAGCAGTCGACTAGCGGGAGTGGGTGAGCAGTTCTTC.

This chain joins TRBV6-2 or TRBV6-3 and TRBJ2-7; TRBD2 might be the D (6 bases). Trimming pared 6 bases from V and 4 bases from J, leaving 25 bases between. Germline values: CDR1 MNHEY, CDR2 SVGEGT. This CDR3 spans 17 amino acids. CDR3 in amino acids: CASSRPAGTRTDYEQYF. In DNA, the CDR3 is TGTGCCAGCAGCCGCCCCGCGGGGACGAGGACGGATTACGAGCAGTACTTC.

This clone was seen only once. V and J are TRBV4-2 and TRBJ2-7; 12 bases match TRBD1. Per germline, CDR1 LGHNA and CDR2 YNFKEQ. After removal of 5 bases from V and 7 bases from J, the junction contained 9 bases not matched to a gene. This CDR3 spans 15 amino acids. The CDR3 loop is CASSYPGTGGDEQYF. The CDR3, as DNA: TGTGCCAGCAGCTATCCCGGGACAGGGGGCGATGAGCAGTACTTC.

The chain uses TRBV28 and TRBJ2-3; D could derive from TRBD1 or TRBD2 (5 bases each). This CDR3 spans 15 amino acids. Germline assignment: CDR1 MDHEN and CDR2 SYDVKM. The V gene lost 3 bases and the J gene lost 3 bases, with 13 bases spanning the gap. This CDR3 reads CASSLRGLQTDTQYF. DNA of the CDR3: TGTGCCAGCAGTTTGAGGGGTCTCCAGACAGATACGCAGTATTTT.

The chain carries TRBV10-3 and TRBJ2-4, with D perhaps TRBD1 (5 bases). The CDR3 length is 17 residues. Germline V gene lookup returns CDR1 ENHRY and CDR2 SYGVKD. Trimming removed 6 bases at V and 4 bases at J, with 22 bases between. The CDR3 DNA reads TGTGCCATCAGCCCTAGACAGCTTCAATCACAAAAAAACATTCAGTACTTC. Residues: CAISPRQLQSQKNIQYF.